Below are 20 T cell receptor beta chains sequenced from a single sample in a study of blood T cells in healthy people across ages. The authors ran a second PCR of 7 to 11 cycles using a sample-barcoded 5' primer and a J-beta primer mix. TCRdb used MiXCR to reprocess the 5' RACE reads, holding one entry per CDR3 protein. The sample lists about 1,600,000 distinct CDR3 sequences, 42% occurring once. Sequences were obtained from blood. The receptor source for this set is a woman younger than 35 in good health.

V gene TRBV2 combines with J gene TRBJ1-1, with D perhaps matching TRBD1 (5 bases). Deletions cut 7 bases from V and 0 bases from J, with 9 bases between. Germline V lookup: CDR1 SNHLY, CDR2 FYNNEI. The CDR3 spans 13 residues. The CDR3 region is CASTGELNTEAFF. The DNA for the CDR3 is TGTGCCAGCACGGGGGAGCTGAACACTGAAGCTTTCTTT.

The chain combines TRBV27 with TRBJ1-2; 9 bases align to TRBD1. The CDR3 contains 13 residues. Trimming took 4 bases from V and 8 from J; bases not matched to a gene: 5. Per the germline V gene, CDR1 is MNHEY and CDR2 is SMNVEV (reference sequence). The CDR3 sequence is CASSYRDRAGYTF. Here the CDR3 DNA reads TGTGCCAGCAGTTACCGGGACAGGGCCGGCTACACCTTC.

The chain has TRBV12-3 or TRBV12-4 and TRBJ2-2, with 7 bases aligning to TRBD2. Trimming at V came to 3 bases and at J to 1 base, leaving 8 bases not matched to a gene. The CDR3 runs 17 residues. CDR3 region: CASSFLGAGENTGELFF. The CDR3 bases are TGTGCCAGCAGTTTCTTGGGTGCGGGGGAGAACACCGGGGAGCTGTTTTTT.

J is TRBJ1-1 and V is TRBV20-1, with TRBD1 as a possible D gene (6 bases). V was trimmed by 8 bases and J by 4 bases, leaving 14 bases between them. Germline V lookup: CDR1 DFQATT, CDR2 SNEGSKA (reference sequence). The CDR3 has 12 residues. Written as DNA, the CDR3 is TGCAGTCGATACACAGGGTCCACTGAAGCTTTCTTT. Protein product: CSRYTGSTEAFF.

This clonotype was observed once. CDR3 loop: CASSLSFEGIYGYTF. CDR3 coding DNA: TGTGCCAGCAGCCTCTCGTTTGAGGGAATTTATGGCTACACCTTC. The rearrangement uses TRBV9 and TRBJ1-2, with D unclear. From germline, CDR1 is SGDLS and CDR2 YYNGEE. Trimming stripped 4 bases from V and 5 bases from J, with 18 bases between. CDR3 length equals 15 residues.

This chain joins TRBV10-2 and TRBJ2-7; D remains unclear. The germline V gene encodes CDR1 WSHSY and CDR2 SAAADI. The ends were cut back, 2 bases at V and 4 bases at J, with 12 bases in the middle. The CDR3 consists of 14 residues. The CDR3 DNA reads TGCGCCAGCAGTGAGACAGATGGCTTTTACGAGCAGTACTTC. Translating gives CASSETDGFYEQYF.

The V and J genes are TRBV12-3 or TRBV12-4 and TRBJ2-5; the D gene is possibly TRBD1 (7 bases). Between the trimmed V and J ends, which lost 8 bases and 11 bases, there was a span of 27 bases. The CDR3 spans 15 residues. CDR3 DNA: TGTGCCAGCGGGGCCCAGGGGGGACCGTACAATGAGCAGTACTTC. It yields the protein CASGAQGGPYNEQYF.

This rearrangement joins TRBV7-2 to TRBJ2-1; 10 bases align to TRBD2. The CDR3 has 16 amino acids. Losses at the gene ends were 2 bases for V and 8 bases for J; bases not matched to a gene: 9. In germline, CDR1 is SGHTA, CDR2 FQGNSA. The CDR3 nucleotides read TGTGCCAGCAGCTTAACGTGGACTAGCGGAGGGGATGAGCAGTTCTTC. It is translated as CASSLTWTSGGDEQFF.

CDR3 residues: CASSLGRVAYEQYF. The CDR3 DNA reads as TGTGCCAGCAGTTTAGGGCGGGTAGCCTACGAGCAGTACTTC. The rearrangement joins TRBV28 to TRBJ2-7, with TRBD2 as a possible D gene (5 bases). Trimming took off 2 bases at V and 2 bases at J, with 10 bases between the two ends. The CDR3 has 14 amino acids. The germline V gene encodes CDR1 MDHEN and CDR2 SYDVKM.

The chain recombines TRBV7-2 with TRBJ2-1; TRBD1 might be the D (5 bases). This CDR3 has 16 amino acids. Trimming cost V 5 bases and J 1 base, with 15 bases left between them. Looked up from germline, CDR1 is SGHTA and CDR2 is FQGNSA. CDR3 loop: CASSTQDGASYNEQFF. CDR3 bases: TGTGCCAGCAGCACCCAAGATGGGGCATCCTACAATGAGCAGTTCTTC.

This clonotype was picked up a small number of times. The chain is built from TRBV12-3 or TRBV12-4 and TRBJ2-7, with D perhaps TRBD1 (6 bases). This CDR3 has 16 amino acids. With 6 bases removed from V and 1 base from J, the gap between germline ends came to 19 bases. This CDR3 reads CASRPLGGSQSYEQYF. The DNA of the CDR3 is TGTGCCAGCAGACCCCTTGGGGGCTCTCAATCCTACGAGCAGTACTTC.

The chain uses TRBV7-6 and TRBJ1-4; weak D call: TRBD1 (5 bases). The V gene lost 8 bases and the J gene lost 7 bases, with 14 bases spanning the gap. The CDR3 has 13 amino acids. The germline CDR1 and CDR2 sequences are SGHVS and FNYEAQ. CDR3 in DNA: TGTGCCAGCGGGAGGAGCGGGGGTGAAAAACTGTTTTTT. Translated: CASGRSGGEKLFF.

This clonotype was detected a few times. The V call is TRBV20-1, the J call TRBJ2-7; the match to TRBD1 covers 7 bases. The length of the CDR3 is 12 residues. V shed 3 bases and J 3 bases; nucleotides not matched to a gene: 2. CDR1 and CDR2 from the germline V gene are DFQATT and SNEGSKA (reference sequence). CDR3 sequence (DNA): TGCAGTGCTAGGGGACAGCACTACGAGCAGTACTTC. This gives the protein CSARGQHYEQYF.

This clonotype was counted a single time. The chain is built from TRBV20-1 and TRBJ2-7; tentatively, D is TRBD2 (5 bases). The CDR3 is 15 amino acids. V was clipped by 7 bases and J by 7 bases, with 26 bases between them. The germline V gene encodes CDR1 DFQATT and CDR2 SNEGSKA (reference sequence). CDR3 region: CSVNRFGSSYNEQYF. The CDR3 nucleotides are TGCAGTGTCAACCGTTTTGGGAGCTCCTACAATGAGCAGTACTTC.

This chain links TRBV6-5 with TRBJ2-3; 9 nucleotides match TRBD2. J gave up 3 bases and V 1 base, and 5 bases lay outside the gene matches. In germline, CDR1 is MNHEY, CDR2 SVGAGI. CDR3 length: 16 residues. The CDR3 DNA is TGTGCCAGCAGTTACTGGGCGGGGGGGTCAACAGATACGCAGTATTTT. Protein sequence: CASSYWAGGSTDTQYF.

A single count supports this clonotype. Given a much more abundant clone one base away, this may be a read error. V is TRBV3-1 and J is TRBJ2-1; a weak D match, TRBD2 (6 bases). CDR3 length: 16 residues. The germline gives CDR1 LGHDT, CDR2 YNNKEL (reference sequence). V lost 8 bases, J lost 4 bases, and 21 bases lay in between. The chain's CDR3 is CASGGRPSGLYNEQFF. The CDR3 coding sequence is TGTGCCAGCGGCGGAAGGCCCAGCGGACTATACAATGAGCAGTTCTTC.

This clonotype was seen at least ten times. The CDR3 DNA reads TGCAGCGTGCCGATTGGCCCAGATACGCAGTATTTT. Protein product: CSVPIGPDTQYF. The V gene is TRBV29-1, the J gene TRBJ2-3; D gene uncertain. This CDR3 has 12 residues. Germline V gene sequence: CDR1 SQVTM, CDR2 ANQGSEA. V was clipped by 6 bases and J by 4 bases, with 11 bases between them.

The table lists this clonotype with a few counts. The chain uses TRBV18 and TRBJ1-2; 7 nucleotides align to TRBD1. Germline trimming cut 3 bases from V and 2 bases from J; bases unmatched to any gene: 3. The germline CDR1 and CDR2 sequences are KGHSH and LQKENI. The CDR3 consists of 14 residues. The CDR3: CASSPGQRNYGYTF. DNA for the CDR3: TGTGCCAGCTCACCGGGACAGAGAAACTATGGCTACACCTTC.

The chain is built from TRBV14 and TRBJ2-1; TRBD1 matches 12 bases. V lost 5 bases, J lost 3 bases, and 5 bases stayed unmatched. CDR3 length: 16 amino acids. From germline, CDR1 is SGHDN and CDR2 FVKESK. DNA of the CDR3: TGTGCCAGCAGCGAAGGGACAGGGGGCTTCTACAATGAGCAGTTCTTC. This codes for CASSEGTGGFYNEQFF.

The chain is built from TRBV9 and TRBJ2-2, with 8 bases that match TRBD2. Germline CDR1 and CDR2: SGDLS and YYNGEE. With V trimmed by 1 base and J by 7 bases, 6 bases remained unmatched. This CDR3 spans 15 amino acids. CDR3 bases: TGTGCCAGCAGCGTAAGCGGGAGTGGGAACGGGGAGCTGTTTTTT. Translating gives CASSVSGSGNGELFF.